This TCR beta chain derives from a study of shared clonotypes between healthy human individuals. The assay was immunoSEQ multiplex PCR, and TCRdb's table has in-frame clones only and misses some. The profile shows 550,000 to 750,000 clones, roughly 95% of them singletons. V was clipped by 4 bases and J by 3 bases; unmatched bases: 8. This CDR3 spans 15 amino acids. The germline V gene encodes CDR1 SNHLY and CDR2 FYNNEI. CD45RO-negative, CCR7-selected cells formed the naive CD8 fraction, which excluded terminally differentiated effector memory CD45RA+ cells. The chain couples TRBV2 to TRBJ2-7, with 8 positions matching TRBD2. The clonotype comes from a woman between 25 and 40 years old in good health. Sequences were obtained from naive CD8+ T cells sorted from blood. In DNA form, the CDR3 reads TGTGCCAGCAGTGTTTTCGGGGGGGAGGGCTACGAGCAGTACTTC. As protein: CASSVFGGEGYEQYF.